The 7 T cell receptor beta chains listed next were all sequenced from one sample in a study of technical replicates of blood from a few donors. Libraries were prepared by immunoSEQ multiplex PCR; TCRdb keeps only in-frame clonotypes and omits some of them. The table records roughly 61,000 clones, less than 98% of them present only once. The source material was T cells isolated from PBMCs. The receptor set was obtained from a human donor in good health.

The rearrangement uses TRBV9 and TRBJ2-2; the match to TRBD2 covers 16 bases. Germline V CDR1 and CDR2: SGDLS, YYNGEE. The CDR3 length is 19 residues. Trimming at V came to 3 bases and at J to 6 bases, leaving 11 bases not matched to a gene. For the CDR3, the DNA is TGTGCCAGCAGCGGGGGACTAGCGGGAGGGCCGTGGGAAGCCGGGGAGCTGTTTTTT. It codes for CASSGGLAGGPWEAGELFF.

The V and J genes are TRBV6-1 and TRBJ1-5; D may be TRBD1 (5 bases). Trimming took off 1 base at V and 4 bases at J, with 11 bases between the two ends. Looked up from germline, CDR1 is MNHNS and CDR2 is SASEGT. The CDR3 spans 15 residues. In DNA form, the CDR3 reads TGTGCCAGCAGTGAAGACAGGTGGGGAAATCAGCCCCAGCATTTT. Translation gives CASSEDRWGNQPQHF.

The J gene is TRBJ2-7, the V gene TRBV2; 7 nucleotides match TRBD1. This CDR3 is built from 13 residues. Trimming at V came to 9 bases and at J to 2 bases, leaving 7 bases not matched to a gene. CDR1 SNHLY and CDR2 FYNNEI come from the germline V gene. The chain's CDR3 is CASKTGLPYEQYF. The CDR3 DNA reads TGTGCCAGTAAGACAGGGTTACCCTACGAGCAGTACTTC.

V usage is TRBV15 and J usage is TRBJ1-3, with D unresolved. Trimming left V 6 bases short and J 0 bases short, with 9 bases between. In germline, CDR1 is LNHNV, CDR2 YYDKDF (reference sequence). The CDR3 has 14 amino acids. DNA for the CDR3: TGTGCCACCAGTTACAGTAGCTCTGGAAACACCATATATTTT. Amino acid sequence: CATSYSSSGNTIYF.

The sample holds a few counts of this clone. The J gene is TRBJ2-7, the V gene TRBV27, with 9 positions matching TRBD1. The CDR3 totals 15 residues. Germline V CDR1 and CDR2: MNHEY, SMNVEV (reference sequence). Trimming took 3 bases from V and 3 from J; bases not matched to a gene: 6. This CDR3 reads CASSFYGQGNYEQYF. Written as DNA, the CDR3 is TGTGCCAGCAGTTTTTACGGACAGGGGAACTACGAGCAGTACTTC.

CDR3 region: CASSAGTALGTFEKLFF. Here the CDR3 DNA reads TGTGCCAGCAGTGCCGGGACCGCCCTTGGGACTTTCGAAAAACTGTTTTTT. This chain uses TRBV2 with TRBJ1-4; tentative D call: TRBD1 (5 bases). Looked up from germline, CDR1 is SNHLY and CDR2 is FYNNEI. The CDR3 is 17 amino acids. V lost 4 bases and J lost 8, with 23 bases in between.

The gene calls are TRBV5-6 and TRBJ2-7; 8 bases fit TRBD2. The germline gives CDR1 SGHDT, CDR2 YYEEEE. V gave up 4 bases and J gave up 4 bases; unmatched junction bases: 10. CDR3 length: 15 amino acids. CDR3 protein: CASSRAGGGDYEQYF. The CDR3, as DNA: TGTGCCAGCAGCCGGGCGGGAGGAGGGGATTACGAGCAGTACTTC.